This T cell receptor (beta chain) is from a study of blood T cell repertoires in COVID-19. Assay used: immunoSEQ multiplex PCR; TCRdb lists only in-frame clones, some missing. The sample has under 200,000 clones; roughly 93% are singletons. Sequenced sample: peripheral blood. This TCR came from a man younger than 30 with acute or convalescent COVID-19.

CDR3 amino acids: CASSLAQGASGELFF. The CDR3 DNA reads as TGTGCCAGCAGCTTAGCACAGGGGGCGTCCGGGGAGCTGTTTTTT. The chain has TRBV13 and TRBJ2-2, with TRBD1 matching over 9 bases. J was trimmed by 6 bases and V by 1 base; bases with no gene match: 3. The germline CDR1 and CDR2 sequences are PRHDT and FYEKMQ (reference sequence). The CDR3 is 15 residues long.